This TCR beta chain is from a study of cytomegalovirus exposure and HLA in healthy donors. Overall study context: Drawn from HLA-typed donors, some 80 million unique TCRs were held in an early data release. Study-level points and caveats: Likely technical artifact: a cluster of highly shared sequence variants.

PCR was performed using 60 Vbeta and 13 Jbeta primers. Produced via immunoSEQ multiplex PCR; TCRdb's table is partial and in-frame only. The sample has under 250,000 clones, around 80% seen once. Note on this clone: Its antigen is unidentified.

This CDR3 has 14 amino acids. Germline V gives CDR1 LNHDA, CDR2 SQIVND (reference sequence). Germline trimming cut 5 bases from V and 4 bases from J; bases unmatched to any gene: 7. Sequencing was done on a sample of PBMCs. The chain employs TRBV19 and TRBJ2-7; TRBD1 agrees at 8 bases. The sequence derives from a boy between 10 and 17 years old in good health and CMV-seronegative. CDR3 sequence reads: CASSPDRDRYEQYF. The CDR3 DNA follows: TGTGCCAGTAGTCCGGACAGGGACCGATACGAGCAGTACTTC.